The clone carrying this TCR beta chain is a singleton in its sample. This specimen comes from a study of blood T cell repertoires in COVID-19. Germline CDR1 reads MDHEN; CDR2 reads SYDVKM. V trimming: 2 bases; J trimming: 2 bases; junction bases outside the gene matches: 13. The CDR3 has 18 amino acids. Libraries were prepared by immunoSEQ multiplex PCR; TCRdb keeps only in-frame clonotypes and omits some of them. There are about 460,000 clones in the sample; about 88% occur only once, and approximately 8% lies in the top ten. Recruits, aged roughly 18 to 100 years, lived in 24 US areas. Two negative PCRs, clearance, or symptom resolution characterized the recovered Cohort 3 donors.

The chain employs TRBV28 and TRBJ1-2; 8 nucleotides line up with TRBD1. The receptor was isolated from a woman in her sixties or seventies who had recovered from COVID-19. Specimen: PBMCs or T cells enriched from blood (not recorded which). The CDR3 nucleotides read TGTGCCAGCAGTTTAATCGCTCCGGCAGGGGGCACCAACTATGGCTACACCTTC. Translation: CASSLIAPAGGTNYGYTF.